The text below deals with one TCR beta chain. Its antigen remains undetermined. There are no base qualities to consult, and no much larger clone falls within one base. These data are taken from a study of cytomegalovirus exposure and HLA in healthy donors (dated by TCRdb to about 2017). Study-wide context: In an earlier analysis of approximately 640 of the donors, roughly 300 Gb of sequence data and just under 120 million unique TCR beta sequences from roughly 180 million T cells were reported. An early release that covered fewer than 750 HLA-typed donors contained about 300 gigabases of sequencing data and 80 million or so unique TCR sequences. The genetic ancestry cluster associated with self-reported Caucasian donors included roughly 84% of the roughly 380 genotyped donors. The study was designed to test whether signatures of past pathogen exposure could be identified by cataloging public T cell receptors. The study used immunosequencing to profile the T cell repertoires of 666 subjects and linked those repertoires to cytomegalovirus serostatus. Along with the approximately 670-subject first cohort, a separate validation cohort of some 130 different subjects was used. To predict cytomegalovirus infection status, the study combined high-throughput TCR immunosequencing, statistical association of individual TCRs with disease status, and machine learning. A later analysis re-examined previously published TCR beta repertoires from more than 650 donors and added high-resolution HLA genotyping to investigate patterns of TCR occurrence. Rather than using new phenotypic data, the later analysis identified candidate immune exposures from TCR beta sequences and from how often those sequences occurred across donors. An earlier analysis of fewer than 750 of the donors used high-throughput TCR beta sequencing to judge whether each TCR beta V gene segment behaved as functional or pseudogenic. Donor age, sex, ethnicity and CMV serostatus were compiled together with the repertoire data. A later genetic analysis took genome-wide SNP genotypes for about three fifths of the roughly 670 donors and used that subset as a discovery cohort. All discovery cohort repertoires had been generated on a single sequencing platform. HLA typing covered class I and class II loci at four-digit resolution. Typing coverage differed by locus: A, B, C, DRB1 and DQB1 were typed in roughly 620-630 donors, DQA1 in 500 to 550, DPA1 in 600 to 610, and DPB1 in 472. A few DR-DQ haplotypes were handled as single units for association and clustering because linkage in the cohort was strong. Across about 370 genotyped donors of the cohort, an average of 235,054 unique TCR beta nucleotide sequences per donor were sequenced, and around 20% of those sequences were non-productive.

V is reduced by 4 bases and J by 2 bases, leaving a spacing of 11 bases between them. Its CDR3 holds 14 amino acids, cysteine through phenylalanine. Only the CDR3 DNA is retained, 42 bases long and in frame from the first base. CDR1 and CDR2 were assigned from the germline V gene as LGHNA and YSLEER. The cohort was made up of roughly 670 healthy bone marrow donors. Cohort members were all nominally healthy when sampled, although unrecorded immune exposures were likely present. The donor tested CMV seropositive, placing the donor among the 310 or so seropositive members of the cohort. Every donor gave a peripheral blood sample, and the peripheral blood mononuclear cells from that sample were used for TCR beta sequencing. The Qiagen DNeasy Blood Extraction Kit was used to extract genomic DNA from the blood cell samples. Points the paper makes about the study in general: A cluster of highly shared sequence variants was judged likely to be a technical artifact of the sequencing pipeline. A later analysis found that most CMV-associated TCR beta chains appeared HLA-restricted, with HLA associations seemingly driven largely by CMV exposure. The earlier analysis of 450 to 700 of the donors excluded roughly 17 rarely observed V segments, including chromosome 9 orphons, because counts were too low. A later analysis found that HLA-associated TCR beta chains were more clonally expanded and had lower generation probabilities than equally common non-associated chains. A further reported finding was that TCR beta sequences accurately predicted the HLA-A and HLA-B alleles for most subjects in the first cohort. In the study, approximately 150 TCR beta chains were listed as associated with cytomegalovirus. The only immune exposure information available for the cohort was CMV serostatus. Across donors, most TCR sequences were observed very rarely, whereas some public TCRs were present in many individuals. In a later analysis, TCR association rates were found to vary across HLA loci, with the most associated TCRs seen for DRB1 alleles and the fewest for HLA-C alleles. The authors suggested that the approach could potentially be generalized to other disease states and immunological phenotypes. Specific HLA alleles were associated with roughly 17,000 TCR beta sequences at a false discovery rate of 0.05 in a later analysis. Correlated functional status among segregating V segments might be attributable to linkage disequilibrium, but an unknown experimental factor could not be ruled out. Broadly in line with IMGT annotations, most TCR beta V segments showed up in productive rearrangements about 87% or about 30% of the time in an earlier analysis of a few hundred of the donors. Because the 87-base-pair reads could not distinguish some IMGT-functional V segments, including TRBV6-2 and TRBV6-3, those segments were excluded. This cohort had only TCR beta chains sequenced, and the lack of alpha or paired-chain data limited which features could be detected. According to a later analysis, parvovirus B19, influenza, CMV and Epstein-Barr virus appeared linked to several top co-occurrence clusters. In a later genetic analysis, fewer N-insertions in productive TCRs were reported among donors in an Asian-associated ancestry cluster than the roughly 700-donor mean. In a later genetic analysis, a missense DCLRE1C variant was associated with V-gene and J-gene trimming of TCR beta chains, and the association was replicated in an independent cohort. In vitro tests confirmed that a few of the cytomegalovirus-associated TCR beta chains recognize cytomegalovirus antigens. The presence/absence analyses assumed that sequencing depth was roughly uniform across donors, and that assumption may not be true. When HLA alleles, especially DR and DQ, strongly co-occurred, attributing TCR associations to individual alleles was difficult. The classifier was reported to diagnose cytomegalovirus status with high specificity and sensitivity in both the original cohort and the validation cohort. Because HLA typing was unavailable for some donors at each locus, only the typed subset was used in association tests.

The library was prepared using the immunoSEQ multiplex PCR assay. The multiplex PCR relied on a mix of 60 forward primers for TCR Vbeta segments and 13 reverse primers for TCR Jbeta segments. The CDR3 region of rearranged TCR beta genes was amplified from genomic DNA by a multiplex PCR assay. The amplified TCR beta libraries were sequenced on the Illumina HiSeq System as 87-base-pair reads. The study's own analysis went as follows. A later analysis counted approximately 74 million unique TCR beta chains across the 666 repertoires, and around 9.9 million of these chains were shared by at least two donors. A nearest-neighbor algorithm error-corrected the raw reads and collapsed the reads into unique sequences, merging closely related sequences to remove PCR and sequencing errors. V, D and J gene segments were assigned by aligning CDR3 sequences to IMGT reference sequences. Each retained sequence needed at least a six-nucleotide match to both a V gene segment and a J gene segment. A rearrangement counted as productive if the CDR3 had no stop codons and remained in frame with V and J, and every other rearrangement counted as non-productive. Following IMGT convention, CDR3 was defined as the stretch from the second conserved V-encoded cysteine up to the conserved J-encoded phenylalanine. The earlier analysis of about 530 of the donors excluded any sequence lacking an unambiguous match to a single V gene segment. An earlier analysis of 550 to 650 of the donors classified V segments as functional when productive rearrangements were above 56.7% and as segregating when the standard deviation between donors was above 5%. A statistical classification framework was developed to diagnose cytomegalovirus status using the catalog of TCR beta chain sequences. In a later analysis, V and J genes were assigned by comparing TCR nucleotide sequences against IMGT/GENE-DB human TR gene sequences. A later analysis assigned CDR3 sequences and most-parsimonious VDJ recombination scenarios with the TCRdist pipeline. In a later analysis, each TCR beta chain was defined by its CDR3 amino acid sequence together with its V-gene family, and reads without a unique V-gene family were excluded. As a way to deal with suspected cross-contamination and a sequencing artifact, a later analysis dropped 450 to 600 nucleotide sequences that were highly shared and had low generation probability. In a later analysis, a clonal expansion index for each public chain was calculated from normalized within-repertoire ranks of inferred template counts. In a later analysis, generation probabilities were computed using a VDJ recombination model fitted to out-of-frame rearrangements, and the results were checked against IGoR. Hypergeometric tests were used in a later analysis to score TCR-TCR, TCR-HLA and TCR-CMV co-occurrence, with a repertoire-size bias correction applied to the TCR pairs. A later analysis estimated false discovery rates by permuting HLA or CMV assignments 20 times. A later analysis grouped co-occurring TCRs with DBSCAN, adding TCRdist sequence similarity when clustering within HLA-allele-positive subsets. For co-occurrence clustering, repertoires with fewer than 30,000 or more than 120,000 public chains were excluded, along with roughly 5 repertoires with anomalous nucleotide sharing. TCRdb stores this immuneACCESS table with in-frame sequences only. Part of the clones is absent; in the studies checked, under half of the shortfall reflects unresolved V genes, and no reason is known for the rest. V, J and clone size were drawn from that table, and D and trimming were deduced from the DNA. This sample has roughly 120,000 clones in its table, and about three quarters of those were observed once. The top ten hold 3% to 4% of the sample.

The TCR sequence derives from a woman in her thirties in good health and CMV-seropositive. The specimen sequenced was PBMCs. The V and J segments used are TRBV4-3 and TRBJ2-5; matching of 6 bases hints at TRBD1 as the D gene. At the DNA level, the sequence is TGCGCCAGCAGCCCTTCTGGACAGCAAGAGACCCAGTACTTC. It translates to CASSPSGQQETQYF.